This T cell receptor (beta chain) was observed in a study of blood T cell repertoires in COVID-19. In the authors' workflow: Estimated nucleated cell counts came from reference gene primer amplification. Assay: immunoSEQ multiplex PCR; the TCRdb copy retains only in-frame clones and omits some. That table is the source of V, J and clone size, and D and trimming were worked out from the DNA. Seen here are roughly 180,000 clones, 65% to 85% observed once, and the top ten hold about 6%. CDR3 size: 15 residues. Germline CDR1 MNHNS, CDR2 SASEGT. V lost 1 base, J lost 0 bases, and 3 bases stayed unmatched. The genes are TRBV6-1 and TRBJ2-7, with 7 bases matching TRBD1. The sequence derives from a woman aged 40 to 50 with acute COVID-19. The sample was PBMCs or T cells enriched from blood (not recorded which). Here the CDR3 reads CASSEVRTGSYEQYF. Here the CDR3 DNA reads TGTGCCAGCAGTGAAGTCAGGACAGGCTCCTACGAGCAGTACTTC.